Following are 17 T cell receptor beta chains from one sample sequenced in a study of blood T cells in healthy people across ages. Through a sample-barcoded 5' primer and a J-beta primer mix, a second PCR was run for roughly 6 to 12 cycles. TCRdb re-called the 5' RACE reads through MiXCR, storing one row per CDR3 protein. Of about 630,000 distinct CDR3 sequences listed, 21% were seen once; the top ten hold 3.5% to 4%. The sample was blood. The receptors come from a man aged 65 to 85 in good health.

The rearrangement joins TRBV4-3 to TRBJ1-2, with a possible D match to TRBD1 (6 bases). Between the trimmed V and J ends, which lost 6 bases and 3 bases, there was a span of 14 bases. Germline V CDR1 and CDR2: LGHNA, YSLEER. This CDR3 is 14 amino acids long. Here the CDR3 DNA reads TGCGCCAGCAGTCCGGCGGGGGCCTACTATGGCTACACCTTC. It translates to CASSPAGAYYGYTF.

As for this clonotype: A much bigger clone sits one base away, suggesting this may be a read error. The chain uses TRBV4-2 and TRBJ2-1; 10 bases map to TRBD2. Germline CDR1 is LGHNA and CDR2 is YNFKEQ. The ends lost 3 bases at V and 6 bases at J; junction bases unmatched: 11. The length of the CDR3 is 17 residues. DNA for the CDR3: TGTGCCAGCAGCCACGGGTCCGGGTCTAGCGGGGGCAATGAGCAGTTCTTC. Its protein is CASSHGSGSSGGNEQFF.

This clonotype has a handful of counts. This chain's CDR3 is CASSPGQGWEQFF. The CDR3 DNA reads TGTGCCAGCAGCCCTGGGCAGGGATGGGAGCAGTTCTTC. The chain couples TRBV7-3 to TRBJ2-1; TRBD1 is a possible D gene (5 bases). CDR1 SGHTA and CDR2 FQGTGA come from the germline V gene. The CDR3 extends over 13 amino acids. The V gene lost 5 bases and the J gene lost 10 bases, with 15 bases spanning the gap. The whole variable domain, filled in from reference TRBV7-3 and TRBJ2-1, reads GAGVSQTPSNKVTEKGKYVELRCDPISGHTALYWYRQSLGQGPEFLIYFQGTGAADDSGLPNDRFFAVRPEGSVSTLKIQRTERGDSAVYLCASSPGQGWEQFFGPGTRLTVL.

The V gene is TRBV29-1, the J gene TRBJ2-7; D gene uncertain. This CDR3 is built from 12 residues. Germline V gives CDR1 SQVTM, CDR2 ANQGSEA. V gave up 4 bases and J gave up 1 base, with 8 bases separating them. CDR3 DNA: TGCAGCGTTGGGGATCTTTCCTACGAGCAGTACTTC. Residues: CSVGDLSYEQYF.

This clonotype showed up many times. The V call is TRBV12-3 or TRBV12-4, the J call TRBJ1-4; 7 positions agree with TRBD1. There are 15 residues in the CDR3. Germline trimming cut 6 bases from V and 5 bases from J; bases unmatched to any gene: 9. CDR3 sequence reads: CASRPRQGWNEKLFF. The CDR3 nucleotides are TGTGCCAGCAGACCTAGACAGGGCTGGAATGAAAAACTGTTTTTT.

This clonotype was counted ten times or more. This chain joins TRBV10-3 and TRBJ2-7; 10 positions agree with TRBD2. V was clipped by 3 bases and J by 5 bases; unmatched bases: 7. This CDR3 is 15 amino acids long. The germline V gene has CDR1 ENHRY and CDR2 SYGVKD. The CDR3 here is CAISDVSGRRNEQYF. CDR3 bases: TGTGCCATCAGTGACGTTAGCGGGAGGAGGAACGAGCAGTACTTC.

This CDR3 reads CASSERGGQNYGYTF. For the CDR3, the DNA is TGTGCCAGCAGTGAACGGGGGGGACAGAACTATGGCTACACCTTC. This chain joins TRBV6-1 and TRBJ1-2; 7 nucleotides match TRBD1. In germline, CDR1 is MNHNS, CDR2 SASEGT. This CDR3 is 15 amino acids long. V gave up 2 bases and J gave up 2 bases; unmatched junction bases: 5.

A few counts support this clonotype. This chain joins TRBV9 and TRBJ2-1, with D tentatively TRBD2 (6 bases). This CDR3 has 17 amino acids. Trimming shortened V by 2 bases and J by 0 bases, and 15 bases separated the two germline ends. Germline CDR1 SGDLS, CDR2 YYNGEE. The CDR3 here is CASSVGAEGSSYNEQFF. CDR3 nucleotides: TGTGCCAGCAGCGTGGGAGCGGAGGGAAGCTCCTACAATGAGCAGTTCTTC.

Many counts were recorded for this clonotype. The chain uses TRBV7-2 and TRBJ2-6; D gene ambiguous. The germline V and J ends were trimmed by 8 bases and 0 bases, with 14 bases remaining between them. The V gene's germline CDR1 is SGHTA and CDR2 FQGNSA. CDR3 length: 16 residues. The CDR3 DNA follows: TGTGCCAGCTTGGGCAGCAAGAGCTCTGGGGCCAACGTCCTGACTTTC. It translates to CASLGSKSSGANVLTF. The whole variable domain, filled in from reference TRBV7-2 and TRBJ2-6, reads GAGVSQSPSNKVTEKGKDVELRCDPISGHTALYWYRQSLGQGLEFLIYFQGNSAPDKSGLPSDRFSAERTGGSVSTLTIQRTQQEDSAVYLCASLGSKSSGANVLTFGAGSRLTVL.

The genes are TRBV7-2 and TRBJ2-5; 10 bases align to TRBD2. The J call could be wrong; TRBJ2-1 is a better fit for the DNA end. Germline CDR1 is SGHTA and CDR2 is FQGNSA. The CDR3 has 16 amino acids. Here the CDR3 DNA reads TGTGCCAGCAGCTTTCAAGCGGGAGGGCCAGTTGATGAGCAGTTCTTC. This codes for CASSFQAGGPVDEQFF.

The J gene is TRBJ2-3, the V gene TRBV29-1; 8 nucleotides agree with TRBD2. CDR3 length equals 11 residues. CDR1 and CDR2 (germline): SQVTM, ANQGSEA. The CDR3 region has the DNA TGCGCGGGGGGAGAACCAGATACGCAGTATTTT. It yields the protein CAGGEPDTQYF.

J is TRBJ2-3 and V is TRBV7-9, with a tentative D call TRBD2 (7 bases). Trimming removed 5 bases from V and 2 bases from J, with 17 bases in between. CDR1 is SEHNR and CDR2 is FQNEAQ in the germline V gene (reference sequence). CDR3 size: 16 residues. The CDR3 reads CASSLFGGPLTDTQYF. CDR3 coding DNA: TGTGCCAGCAGCCTATTCGGGGGGCCCCTCACAGATACGCAGTATTTT. Based on the CDR3 plus reference TRBV7-9 and TRBJ2-3, the full variable domain is DTGVSQNPRHKITKRGQNVTFRCDPISEHNRLYWYRQTLGQGPEFLTYFQNEAQLEKSRLLSDRFSAERPKGSFSTLEIQRTEQGDSAMYLCASSLFGGPLTDTQYFGPGTRLTVL.

This clonotype was counted between two and nine times. V and J are TRBV3-1 and TRBJ1-2; D uncertain. The germline CDR1 and CDR2 sequences are LGHDT and YNNKEL (reference sequence). The V end was cut by 3 bases, the J end by 3 bases, with 5 bases between. The CDR3 has 12 residues. The CDR3 region has the DNA TGTGCCAGCAGCCAGTTGGACTATGGCTACACCTTC. Protein product: CASSQLDYGYTF.

The CDR3 here is CASSLGLTEQSPLHF. For the CDR3, the DNA is TGCGCCAGCAGCTTGGGATTGACGGAACAATCACCCCTCCACTTT. The rearrangement joins TRBV5-1 to TRBJ1-6; the D is unclear. CDR1 and CDR2 from the germline V gene are SGHRS and YFSETQ. The CDR3 is 15 amino acids. V was cut by 0 bases and J by 10 bases, with 14 bases left in between.

There are a few counts of this clonotype. CDR3 region: CSVETGTESYEQYF. The CDR3 DNA is TGCAGCGTTGAAACTGGGACAGAGTCCTACGAGCAGTACTTC. The chain has TRBV29-1 and TRBJ2-7; TRBD1 matches 7 bases. The junction had 5 bases not matched to a gene; V was cut back by 2 bases and J by 1 base. Germline lookup yields CDR1 SQVTM and CDR2 ANQGSEA. CDR3 length equals 14 residues.

The chain combines TRBV20-1 with TRBJ2-7; 10 bases agree with TRBD2. The V gene end was trimmed by 3 bases and the J gene end by 4 bases; junction bases not matched to a gene: 6. The CDR3 totals 14 residues. Per the germline V gene, CDR1 is DFQATT and CDR2 is SNEGSKA (reference sequence). CDR3 sequence: CSASRPSGRYEQYF. The CDR3 DNA reads TGCAGTGCTAGTAGGCCTAGCGGGAGATACGAGCAGTACTTC.

This clonotype was seen repeatedly, ten times or more. This sequence joins TRBV7-2 and TRBJ2-5; weak D call: TRBD2 (5 bases). The J call may be mistaken, given a closer DNA end match to TRBJ2-7. The CDR3 has 12 residues. In germline, CDR1 is SGHTA, CDR2 FQGNSA. The CDR3: CASSWGVGEQYF. CDR3 coding DNA: TGTGCCAGCAGCTGGGGAGTTGGCGAGCAGTACTTC.